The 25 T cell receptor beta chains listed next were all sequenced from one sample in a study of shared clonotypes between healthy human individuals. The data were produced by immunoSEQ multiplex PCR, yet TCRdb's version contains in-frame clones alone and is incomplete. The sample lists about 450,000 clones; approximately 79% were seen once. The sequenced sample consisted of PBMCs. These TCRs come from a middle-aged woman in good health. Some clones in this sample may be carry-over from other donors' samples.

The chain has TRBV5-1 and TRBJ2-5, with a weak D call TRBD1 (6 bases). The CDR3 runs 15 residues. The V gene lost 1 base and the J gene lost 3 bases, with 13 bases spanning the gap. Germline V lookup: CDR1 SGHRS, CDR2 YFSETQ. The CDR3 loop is CASSLTGPEEETQYF. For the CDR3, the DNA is TGCGCCAGCAGCTTGACAGGGCCAGAGGAAGAGACCCAGTACTTC.

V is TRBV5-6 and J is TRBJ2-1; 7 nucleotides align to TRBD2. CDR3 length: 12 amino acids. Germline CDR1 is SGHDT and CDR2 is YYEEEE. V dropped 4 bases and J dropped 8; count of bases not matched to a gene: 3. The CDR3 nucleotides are TGTGCCAGCAGCGGTAGCGGGTATGAGCAGTTCTTC. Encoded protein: CASSGSGYEQFF.

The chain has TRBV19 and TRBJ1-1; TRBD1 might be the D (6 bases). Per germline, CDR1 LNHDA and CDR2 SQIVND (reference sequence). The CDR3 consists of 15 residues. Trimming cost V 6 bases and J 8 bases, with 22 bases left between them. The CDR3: CASRPTGVRHWEAFF. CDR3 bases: TGTGCCAGTAGACCGACAGGAGTTCGCCACTGGGAAGCTTTCTTT.

CDR3 in amino acids: CASSQATPSALNTEAFF. CDR3 DNA sequence: TGTGCCAGCAGCCAAGCCACCCCATCAGCGTTGAACACTGAAGCTTTCTTT. The chain carries TRBV14 and TRBJ1-1; D unresolved. V was shortened by 1 base and J by 0 bases, with 15 bases between the two germline ends. CDR1 and CDR2 (germline): SGHDN, FVKESK. This CDR3 is 17 amino acids long.

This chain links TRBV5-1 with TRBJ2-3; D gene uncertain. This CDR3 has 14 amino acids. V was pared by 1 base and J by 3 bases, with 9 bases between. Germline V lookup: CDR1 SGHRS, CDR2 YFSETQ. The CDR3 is CASSLSLGTDTQYF. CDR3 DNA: TGCGCCAGCAGCTTGTCGCTAGGTACAGATACGCAGTATTTT.

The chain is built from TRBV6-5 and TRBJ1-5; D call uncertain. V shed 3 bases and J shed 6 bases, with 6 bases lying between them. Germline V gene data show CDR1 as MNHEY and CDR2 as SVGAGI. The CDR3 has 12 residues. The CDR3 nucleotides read TGTGCCAGCAGTTATATTGGTCAGCCCCAGCATTTT. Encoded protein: CASSYIGQPQHF.

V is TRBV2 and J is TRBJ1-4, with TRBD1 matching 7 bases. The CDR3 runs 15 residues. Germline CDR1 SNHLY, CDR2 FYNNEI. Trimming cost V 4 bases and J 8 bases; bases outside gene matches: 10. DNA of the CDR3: TGTGCCAGCAGTGGAGACAGGGTTGTGGGAGAAAAACTGTTTTTT. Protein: CASSGDRVVGEKLFF. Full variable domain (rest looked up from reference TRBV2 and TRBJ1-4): EPEVTQTPSHQVTQMGQEVILRCVPISNHLYFYWYRQILGQKVEFLVSFYNNEISEKSEIFDDQFSVERPDGSNFTLKIRSTKLEDSAMYFCASSGDRVVGEKLFFGSGTQLSVL.

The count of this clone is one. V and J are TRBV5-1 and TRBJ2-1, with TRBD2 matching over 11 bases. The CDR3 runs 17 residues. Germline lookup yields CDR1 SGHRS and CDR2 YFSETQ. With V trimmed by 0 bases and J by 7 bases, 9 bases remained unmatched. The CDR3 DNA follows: TGCGCCAGCAGCTTGGTAACTAGCGGGAGACTTGTGAATGAGCAGTTCTTC. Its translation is CASSLVTSGRLVNEQFF.

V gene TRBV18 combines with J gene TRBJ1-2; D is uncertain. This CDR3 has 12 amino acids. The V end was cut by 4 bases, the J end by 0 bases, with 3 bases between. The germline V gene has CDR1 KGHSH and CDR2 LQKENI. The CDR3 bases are TGTGCCAGCTCACGAACTAACTATGGCTACACCTTC. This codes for CASSRTNYGYTF. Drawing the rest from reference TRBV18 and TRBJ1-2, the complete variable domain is NAGVMQNPRHLVRRRGQEARLRCSPMKGHSHVYWYRQLPEEGLKFMVYLQKENIIDESGMPKERFSAEFPKEGPSILRIQQVVRGDSAAYFCASSRTNYGYTFGSGTRLTVV.

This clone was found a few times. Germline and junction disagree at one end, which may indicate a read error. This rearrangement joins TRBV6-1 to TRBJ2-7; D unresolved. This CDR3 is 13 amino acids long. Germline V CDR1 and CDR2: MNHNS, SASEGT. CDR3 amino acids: CASSDVPSSEQYF. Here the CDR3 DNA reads TGTGCCAGCAGTGATGTCCCATCCTCCGAGCAGTACTTC.

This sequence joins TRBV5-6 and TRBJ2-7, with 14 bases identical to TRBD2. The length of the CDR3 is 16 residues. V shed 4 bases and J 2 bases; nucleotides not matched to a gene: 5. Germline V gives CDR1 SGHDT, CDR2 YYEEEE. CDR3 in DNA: TGTGCCAGCAGCATCCCGGGACTAGCGGGAGCCTACGAGCAGTACTTC. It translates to CASSIPGLAGAYEQYF.

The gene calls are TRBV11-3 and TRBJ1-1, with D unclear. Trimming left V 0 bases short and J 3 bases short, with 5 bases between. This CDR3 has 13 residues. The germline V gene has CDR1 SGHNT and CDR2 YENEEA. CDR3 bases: TGTGCCAGCAGCTTAGAATGGGACACTGAAGCTTTCTTT. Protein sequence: CASSLEWDTEAFF.

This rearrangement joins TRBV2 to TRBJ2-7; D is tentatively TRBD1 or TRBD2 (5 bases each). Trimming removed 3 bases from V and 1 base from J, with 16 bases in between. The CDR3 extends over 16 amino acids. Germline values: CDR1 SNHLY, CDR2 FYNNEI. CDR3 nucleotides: TGTGCCAGCAGTGATGCCCTCCGGGGCGCATCCTACGAGCAGTACTTC. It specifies CASSDALRGASYEQYF.

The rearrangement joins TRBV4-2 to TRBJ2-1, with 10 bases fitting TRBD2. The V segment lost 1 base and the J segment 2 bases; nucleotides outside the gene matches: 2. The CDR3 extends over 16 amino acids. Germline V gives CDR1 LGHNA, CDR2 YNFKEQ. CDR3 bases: TGTGCCAGCAGCCAAGCTAGCGGGAGTGCCTACAATGAGCAGTTCTTC. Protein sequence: CASSQASGSAYNEQFF.

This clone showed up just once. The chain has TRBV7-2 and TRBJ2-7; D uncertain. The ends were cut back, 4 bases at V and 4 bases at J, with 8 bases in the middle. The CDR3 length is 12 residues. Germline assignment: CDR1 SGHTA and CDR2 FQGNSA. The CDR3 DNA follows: TGTGCCAGCAGCTCGCACGGGTACGAGCAGTACTTC. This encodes CASSSHGYEQYF.

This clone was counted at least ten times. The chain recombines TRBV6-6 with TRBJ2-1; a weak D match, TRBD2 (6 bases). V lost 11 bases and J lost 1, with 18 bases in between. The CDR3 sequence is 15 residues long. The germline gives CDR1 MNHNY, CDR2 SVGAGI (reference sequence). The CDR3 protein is CAHRAEGRSYNEQFF. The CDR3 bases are TGTGCCCACCGGGCGGAGGGCCGGTCCTACAATGAGCAGTTCTTC.

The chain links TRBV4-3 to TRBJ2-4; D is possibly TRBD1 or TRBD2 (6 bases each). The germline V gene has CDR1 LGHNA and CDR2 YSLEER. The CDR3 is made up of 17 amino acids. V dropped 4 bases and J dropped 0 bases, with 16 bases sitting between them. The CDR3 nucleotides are TGCGCCAGCAGCCCTGGAGGGGGAGGACCAGCCAAAAACATTCAGTACTTC. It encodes CASSPGGGGPAKNIQYF.

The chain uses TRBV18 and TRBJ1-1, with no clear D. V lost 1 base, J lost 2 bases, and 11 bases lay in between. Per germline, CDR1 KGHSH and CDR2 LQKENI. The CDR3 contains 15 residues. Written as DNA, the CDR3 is TGTGCCAGCTCACCACAGGACGTCCCTAACACTGAAGCTTTCTTT. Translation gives CASSPQDVPNTEAFF.

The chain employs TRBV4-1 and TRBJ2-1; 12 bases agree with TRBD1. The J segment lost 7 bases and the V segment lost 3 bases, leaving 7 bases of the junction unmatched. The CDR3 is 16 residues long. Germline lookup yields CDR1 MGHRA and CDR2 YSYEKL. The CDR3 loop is CASSHGMGQGANEQFF. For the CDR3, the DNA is TGCGCCAGCAGCCACGGTATGGGACAGGGGGCAAATGAGCAGTTCTTC.

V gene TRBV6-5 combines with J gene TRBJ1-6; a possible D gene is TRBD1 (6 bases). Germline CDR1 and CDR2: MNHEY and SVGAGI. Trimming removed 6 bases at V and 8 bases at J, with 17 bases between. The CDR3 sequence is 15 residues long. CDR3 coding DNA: TGTGCCAGCAGCCAAGCTACAGGGAGTTATTCACCCCTCCACTTT. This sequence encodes CASSQATGSYSPLHF.

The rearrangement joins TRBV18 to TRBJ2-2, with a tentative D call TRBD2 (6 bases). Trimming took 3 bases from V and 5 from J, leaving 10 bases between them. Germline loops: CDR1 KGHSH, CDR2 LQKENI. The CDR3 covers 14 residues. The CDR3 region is CASSPTSRTGELFF. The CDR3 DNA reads TGTGCCAGCTCACCGACTAGTAGGACCGGGGAGCTGTTTTTT. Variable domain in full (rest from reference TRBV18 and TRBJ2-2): NAGVMQNPRHLVRRRGQEARLRCSPMKGHSHVYWYRQLPEEGLKFMVYLQKENIIDESGMPKERFSAEFPKEGPSILRIQQVVRGDSAAYFCASSPTSRTGELFFGEGSRLTVL.

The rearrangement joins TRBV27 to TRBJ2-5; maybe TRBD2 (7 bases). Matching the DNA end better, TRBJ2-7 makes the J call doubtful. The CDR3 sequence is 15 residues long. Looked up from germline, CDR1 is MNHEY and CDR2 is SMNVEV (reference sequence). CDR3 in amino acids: CASSRQVGGGYEQYF. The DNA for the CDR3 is TGTGCCAGCAGTCGACAGGTGGGGGGGGGATACGAGCAGTACTTC.

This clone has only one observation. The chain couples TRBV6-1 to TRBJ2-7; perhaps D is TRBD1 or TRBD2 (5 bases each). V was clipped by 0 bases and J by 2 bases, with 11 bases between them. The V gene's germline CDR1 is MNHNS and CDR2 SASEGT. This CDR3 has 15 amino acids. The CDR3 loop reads CASSEAGTEAYEQYF. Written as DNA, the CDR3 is TGTGCCAGCAGTGAAGCTGGGACGGAAGCCTACGAGCAGTACTTC.

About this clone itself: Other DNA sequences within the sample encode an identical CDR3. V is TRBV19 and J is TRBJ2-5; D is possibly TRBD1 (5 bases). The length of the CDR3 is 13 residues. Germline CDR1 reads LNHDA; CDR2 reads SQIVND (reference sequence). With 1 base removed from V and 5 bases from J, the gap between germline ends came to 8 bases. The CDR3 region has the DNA TGTGCCAGTAGTATAGTTTCAGGGGAGACCCAGTACTTC. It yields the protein CASSIVSGETQYF.

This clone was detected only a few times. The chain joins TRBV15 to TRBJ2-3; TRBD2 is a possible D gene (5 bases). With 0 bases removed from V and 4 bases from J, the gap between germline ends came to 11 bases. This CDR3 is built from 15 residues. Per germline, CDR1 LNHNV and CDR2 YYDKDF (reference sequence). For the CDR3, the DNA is TGTGCCACCAGCAGAGACACGACTACGGCAGATACGCAGTATTTT. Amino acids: CATSRDTTTADTQYF.